This TCR beta chain was identified in a study of OX40 agonist ivuxolimab in advanced cancers. Across the whole study: The patients' treatment was ivuxolimab, an agonistic anti-OX40 (CD134) antibody. Three individuals attained partial responses, comprising one hepatocellular carcinoma case and two cutaneous melanoma cases.

The CDR3 consists of 15 residues. Trimming left V 10 bases short and J 2 bases short, with 21 bases between. The germline CDR1 and CDR2 sequences are SEHNR and FQNEAQ (reference sequence). The method was immunoSEQ multiplex PCR; TCRdb's version includes in-frame clones alone and lacks a portion of them. The sample holds about 49,000 clones; 85% are singletons and the top ten take about a fifth. The chain combines TRBV7-9 with TRBJ2-7; D might be TRBD1 (6 bases). Material: CD4+ or CD8+ T cells sorted from blood, obtained in a trial of the OX40 agonist ivuxolimab. This TCR derives from an adult with an advanced solid tumor such as melanoma, head and neck, liver or kidney cancer. CDR3: CATTPPHWDTYEQYV. The CDR3 DNA is TGTGCCACCACACCCCCACATTGGGACACCTACGAGCAGTACGTC.